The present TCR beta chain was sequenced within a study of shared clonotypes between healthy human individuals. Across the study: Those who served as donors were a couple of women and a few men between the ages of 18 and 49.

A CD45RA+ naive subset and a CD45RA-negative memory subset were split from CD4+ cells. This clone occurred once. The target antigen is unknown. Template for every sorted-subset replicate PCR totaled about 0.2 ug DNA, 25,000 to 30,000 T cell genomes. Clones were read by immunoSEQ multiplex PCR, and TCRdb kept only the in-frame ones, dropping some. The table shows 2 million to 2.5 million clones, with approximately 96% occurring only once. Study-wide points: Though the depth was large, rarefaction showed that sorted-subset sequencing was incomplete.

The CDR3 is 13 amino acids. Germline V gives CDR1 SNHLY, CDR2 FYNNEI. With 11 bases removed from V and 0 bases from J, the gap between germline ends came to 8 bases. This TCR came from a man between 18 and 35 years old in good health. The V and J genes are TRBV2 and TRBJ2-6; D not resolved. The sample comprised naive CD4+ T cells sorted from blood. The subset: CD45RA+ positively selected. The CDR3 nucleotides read TGTGCCGGAAGGACCTCTGGGGCCAACGTCCTGACTTTC. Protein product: CAGRTSGANVLTF.